This T cell receptor (beta chain) was sequenced for a study of blood T cell repertoires in COVID-19. CDR3 length: 15 amino acids. Germline CDR1 LGHNA, CDR2 YNFKEQ. Trimming removed 0 bases at V and 2 bases at J, with 10 bases between. This clone was observed a handful of times. Per the study methods: The assay estimated nucleated cells by amplifying reference gene primers. Produced via immunoSEQ multiplex PCR; TCRdb's table is partial and in-frame only. V and J calls and clone size follow that table, whereas D and trimming were derived from the DNA. The sample shows around 380,000 clones, roughly 86% of them seen only once.

The sequence was obtained from a man aged 25 to 40 who had recovered from COVID-19. The chain is built from TRBV4-2 and TRBJ1-2, with D hard to call. Specimen: PBMCs or T cells enriched from blood (not recorded which). The CDR3: CASSQDPPENYGYTF. CDR3 bases: TGTGCCAGCAGCCAAGACCCCCCGGAGAACTATGGCTACACCTTC.